One sample yielded the 18 T cell receptor beta chains listed below, sequenced in a study of cytomegalovirus exposure and HLA in healthy donors. The study ran its PCR with 60 Vbeta and 13 Jbeta primers. Profiled with immunoSEQ multiplex PCR; TCRdb holds only in-frame clones, not every one. In the table there are about 130,000 clones, 78% of which are singletons. Source material: PBMCs. Receptors were obtained from a man aged 25-40 years in good health and CMV-seropositive.

Remarks on this clone: One end of the junction fails to match germline, which may point to a read error. The rearrangement links TRBV30 to TRBJ2-1; no definite D call. CDR3 size: 11 residues. CDR1 is GTSNPN, CDR2 SVGIG, per germline (reference sequence). CDR3 DNA: TGTGCCTGGAGTGTTTTCACAGATCCCCTCTTC. It is translated as CAWSVFTDPLF.

This chain joins TRBV6-5 and TRBJ1-5; D gene ambiguous. V shed 6 bases and J shed 4 bases, with 10 bases lying between them. Per germline, CDR1 MNHEY and CDR2 SVGAGI. The CDR3 consists of 13 residues. The CDR3 here is CASSHKRNQPQHF. CDR3 sequence (DNA): TGTGCCAGCAGCCACAAGCGGAATCAGCCCCAGCATTTT.

This clone has only a few counts. The chain employs TRBV28 and TRBJ1-2; D is uncertain. With 1 base removed from V and 6 bases from J, the gap between germline ends came to 12 bases. CDR1 is MDHEN, CDR2 SYDVKM, per germline. The CDR3 spans 14 residues. Here the CDR3 DNA reads TGTGCCAGCAGTTTATACCCGGGGAGGGATGGCTACACCTTC. Amino acid sequence: CASSLYPGRDGYTF.

The table lists this clone with many counts. The genes are TRBV6-5 and TRBJ2-2; D might be TRBD2 (5 bases). Germline V gives CDR1 MNHEY, CDR2 SVGAGI. The CDR3 has 13 amino acids. V gave up 6 bases and J gave up 4 bases, with 9 bases separating them. The CDR3 nucleotides are TGTGCCAGCAGCGGACTGCCCACCGGGGAGCTGTTTTTT. It is translated as CASSGLPTGELFF.

This clone was found a few times. The chain has TRBV6-5 and TRBJ2-3; D perhaps matches TRBD2 (5 bases). V lost 6 bases and J lost 2, with 9 bases in between. The CDR3 totals 13 residues. The germline CDR1 and CDR2 sequences are MNHEY and SVGAGI. The DNA of the CDR3 is TGTGCCAGCAGCCCGGACTTCACAGATACGCAGTATTTT. Amino acids: CASSPDFTDTQYF.

The chain joins TRBV7-2 to TRBJ2-7; 12 nucleotides align to TRBD2. Germline V CDR1 and CDR2: SGHTA, FQGNSA. The CDR3 covers 16 residues. Trimming cost V 5 bases and J 3 bases; bases outside gene matches: 8. CDR3 nucleotides: TGTGCCAGCAGCCCCGGACTAGCGGGATCTGGCTACGAGCAGTACTTC. It specifies CASSPGLAGSGYEQYF.

The chain is built from TRBV29-1 and TRBJ1-1; tentatively, D is TRBD1 (5 bases). This CDR3 contains 13 residues. V was cut by 6 bases and J by 1 base, with 12 bases left in between. Germline CDR1 is SQVTM and CDR2 is ANQGSEA. CDR3 in DNA: TGCAGCGTAGAGGTACAGGAGAACACTGAAGCTTTCTTT. The encoded protein is CSVEVQENTEAFF.

The chain combines TRBV7-8 with TRBJ1-2; D gene unclear. Deletions cut 5 bases from V and 4 bases from J, with 11 bases between. CDR3 length equals 13 residues. CDR1 and CDR2 from the germline V gene are SGHVS and FQNEAQ. As DNA, the CDR3 is TGTGCCAGCAGCCCCGAGAGGGCCTATGGCTACACCTTC. Translated, it gives CASSPERAYGYTF.

V gene TRBV7-3 combines with J gene TRBJ2-1; TRBD1 matches at 9 bases. Losses at the gene ends were 3 bases for V and 4 bases for J; bases not matched to a gene: 16. From germline, CDR1 is SGHTA and CDR2 FQGTGA. The CDR3 loop spans 19 amino acids. The CDR3 loop is CASSLIATGGVGIYNEQFF. The CDR3 DNA reads TGTGCCAGCAGCTTGATAGCTACAGGGGGCGTCGGCATTTACAATGAGCAGTTCTTC.

This chain connects TRBV4-3 to TRBJ2-7, with D perhaps TRBD1 (5 bases). Germline V gives CDR1 LGHNA, CDR2 YSLEER. V was clipped by 0 bases and J by 2 bases, with 11 bases between them. The length of the CDR3 is 15 residues. The CDR3 DNA reads as TGCGCCAGCAGCCAAGATGTGGACACAGCCTACGAGCAGTACTTC. This sequence encodes CASSQDVDTAYEQYF.

The chain carries TRBV27 and TRBJ2-3; TRBD2 matches 11 bases. J gave up 5 bases and V 6 bases, and 4 bases lay outside the gene matches. The CDR3 has 14 residues. Per the germline V gene, CDR1 is MNHEY and CDR2 is SMNVEV (reference sequence). CDR3 amino acids: CASRTSGMGDTQYF. The CDR3 nucleotides read TGTGCCAGCAGGACTAGCGGGATGGGAGATACGCAGTATTTT.

The gene calls are TRBV18 and TRBJ2-7, with 9 bases identical to TRBD1. In germline, CDR1 is KGHSH, CDR2 LQKENI. The length of the CDR3 is 13 residues. After removal of 3 bases from V and 5 bases from J, the junction contained 2 bases not matched to a gene. The CDR3 nucleotides read TGTGCCAGCTCACCCGACAGGGGGAACGAGCAGTACTTC. Translation gives CASSPDRGNEQYF.

The chain carries TRBV4-3 and TRBJ2-1, with 7 bases fitting TRBD2. V shed 1 base and J 2 bases; nucleotides not matched to a gene: 5. Germline V CDR1 and CDR2: LGHNA, YSLEER. The CDR3 spans 16 residues. Here the CDR3 reads CASSQAGGRPYNEQFF. The CDR3 DNA reads TGCGCCAGCAGCCAAGCTGGCGGGAGACCCTACAATGAGCAGTTCTTC.

This rearrangement joins TRBV9 to TRBJ1-2; TRBD1 agrees at 7 bases. The V gene end was trimmed by 0 bases and the J gene end by 7 bases; junction bases not matched to a gene: 12. The CDR3 sequence is 16 residues long. Germline values: CDR1 SGDLS, CDR2 YYNGEE. CDR3 nucleotides: TGTGCCAGCAGCGTAGAGATCCTTGACAGGGAAACTGGCTACACCTTC. Its protein is CASSVEILDRETGYTF.

V is TRBV27 and J is TRBJ2-5; maybe TRBD1 (5 bases). Trimming took 4 bases from V and 3 from J, leaving 15 bases between them. The CDR3 extends over 15 amino acids. In germline, CDR1 is MNHEY, CDR2 SMNVEV (reference sequence). This CDR3 reads CASSSPQRGKETQYF. In DNA, the CDR3 is TGTGCCAGCAGTTCCCCCCAAAGGGGAAAAGAGACCCAGTACTTC.

The rearrangement joins TRBV7-2 to TRBJ2-7; a possible D gene is TRBD1 (5 bases). The CDR3 totals 14 residues. Per germline, CDR1 SGHTA and CDR2 FQGNSA. V was clipped by 0 bases and J by 3 bases, with 9 bases between them. In DNA form, the CDR3 reads TGTGCCAGCAGCTTAGCCCTTCAGGGCTACGAGCAGTACTTC. Amino acids: CASSLALQGYEQYF.

The chain carries TRBV27 and TRBJ1-5, with D possibly being TRBD1 (5 bases). This CDR3 spans 13 amino acids. Germline CDR1 reads MNHEY; CDR2 reads SMNVEV (reference sequence). The V gene lost 3 bases and the J gene lost 7 bases, with 10 bases spanning the gap. This CDR3 is CASSLGGRQPQHF. DNA of the CDR3: TGTGCCAGCAGTTTGGGGGGTAGGCAGCCCCAGCATTTT.

This clone was observed a few times. The J gene is TRBJ1-5, the V gene TRBV19; 7 bases agree with TRBD1. V shed 4 bases and J 0 bases; nucleotides not matched to a gene: 3. The germline gives CDR1 LNHDA, CDR2 SQIVND (reference sequence). The CDR3 length is 15 residues. CDR3 protein: CASSRGQNSNQPQHF. CDR3 coding DNA: TGTGCCAGTAGTAGGGGACAGAATAGCAATCAGCCCCAGCATTTT.